The next 24 T cell receptor beta chains were all read from a single sample in a study of blood T cells in healthy people across ages (dated by TCRdb to between 2014 and 2017). Receptors were amplified or captured by 5' RACE. Sequencer: Illumina HiSeq 2500. The second PCR ran for about 7 to 11 cycles and used a J-beta primer mix along with a sample-barcoded 5' primer. The raw public reads went through TCRdb reprocessing: fastp at Q25, MiXCR clone calling, in-frame beta chains kept. When rows share a CDR3 protein, they turn into one entry using the most common DNA and genes. Counted in this sample were 1.2 million to 1.5 million distinct CDR3 sequences; approximately 60% of them appeared once. Approximately 7% of the sample is taken by the ten largest. The sequencing sample was made of blood. These TCRs come from a man aged 18 to 30 in good health.

This clonotype has a handful of counts. V usage is TRBV20-1 and J usage is TRBJ2-5; 8 nucleotides align to TRBD2. Germline values: CDR1 DFQATT, CDR2 SNEGSKA (reference sequence). The CDR3 consists of 18 residues. Trimming took 0 bases from V and 5 from J; bases not matched to a gene: 17. CDR3 loop: CSARDRPGGADLKETQYF. DNA of the CDR3: TGCAGTGCTAGAGACCGCCCGGGGGGGGCGGATTTGAAGGAGACCCAGTACTTC.

This clonotype was counted only a few times. This chain uses TRBV5-1 with TRBJ2-1; TRBD2 matches at 9 bases. Germline V gene lookup returns CDR1 SGHRS and CDR2 YFSETQ. The CDR3 runs to 16 residues. J was trimmed by 7 bases and V by 0 bases; bases with no gene match: 8. CDR3 bases: TGCGCCAGCAGCTTGGATAGAGCGGGAGGTGTAAATGAGCAGTTCTTC. Amino acids: CASSLDRAGGVNEQFF.

The chain is built from TRBV25-1 and TRBJ2-3; 7 positions agree with TRBD2. Germline loops: CDR1 MGHDK, CDR2 SYGVNS. V dropped 2 bases and J dropped 7; count of bases not matched to a gene: 12. The CDR3 is 16 residues long. The DNA for the CDR3 is TGTGCCAGCAGTGAAATGGGGCTAGCGGAAGACAATACGCAGTATTTT. Encoded protein: CASSEMGLAEDNTQYF. Supplemented by reference TRBV25-1 and TRBJ2-3, the full variable domain reads EADIYQTPRYLVIGTGKKITLECSQTMGHDKMYWYQQDPGMELHLIHYSYGVNSTEKGDLSSESTVSRIRTEHFPLTLESARPSHTSQYLCASSEMGLAEDNTQYFGPGTRLTVL.

CDR3 nucleotides: TGTGCCAGCAGTTACGCGTCCGGCAATCAGCCCCAGCATTTT. This encodes CASSYASGNQPQHF. V gene TRBV6-6 combines with J gene TRBJ1-5, with unresolved D. Trimming stripped 2 bases from V and 2 bases from J, with 7 bases between. Germline V gene lookup returns CDR1 MNHNY and CDR2 SVGAGI (reference sequence). CDR3 size: 14 residues.

This clonotype was recorded a few times. The V call is TRBV12-3 or TRBV12-4, the J call TRBJ2-2; 14 bases match TRBD2. This CDR3 has 18 residues. V shed 6 bases and J 4 bases; nucleotides not matched to a gene: 10. CDR3 region: CASSSGTSGSGSTGELFF. The CDR3, as DNA: TGTGCCAGCAGCTCCGGGACTAGCGGGAGTGGGAGCACCGGGGAGCTGTTTTTT.

J is TRBJ2-1 and V is TRBV20-1; 8 nucleotides agree with TRBD2. V shed 5 bases and J 3 bases; nucleotides not matched to a gene: 6. Germline loops: CDR1 DFQATT, CDR2 SNEGSKA (reference sequence). This CDR3 contains 14 residues. For the CDR3, the DNA is TGCAGTGCTGAACCCGCGGGGGGCTACAATGAGCAGTTCTTC. Translated, it gives CSAEPAGGYNEQFF.

V gene TRBV20-1 combines with J gene TRBJ2-3; 9 nucleotides match TRBD1. The CDR3 covers 17 residues. Germline CDR1 and CDR2: DFQATT and SNEGSKA (reference sequence). The ends lost 0 bases at V and 5 bases at J; junction bases unmatched: 12. CDR3 nucleotide sequence: TGCAGTGCTAGAGATCTGACGGGACAGGGTATTAAAGATACGCAGTATTTT. Protein: CSARDLTGQGIKDTQYF.

The V gene is TRBV15, the J gene TRBJ2-5, with 8 bases identical to TRBD2. The germline CDR1 and CDR2 sequences are LNHNV and YYDKDF (reference sequence). V lost 1 base, J lost 5 bases, and 9 bases stayed unmatched. This CDR3 is 16 amino acids long. The CDR3 DNA reads as TGTGCCACCAGCAGAGTTGGAGTAGCGGGGATTGAGACCCAGTACTTC. Translating it yields CATSRVGVAGIETQYF.

V usage is TRBV29-1 and J usage is TRBJ1-1; D gene uncertain. Germline V gene sequence: CDR1 SQVTM, CDR2 ANQGSEA. V was shortened by 7 bases and J by 0 bases, with 12 bases between the two germline ends. The CDR3 has 13 residues. The CDR3 DNA reads as TGCAGCGACGCGGGGATCTTGAACACTGAAGCTTTCTTT. Amino acid sequence: CSDAGILNTEAFF.

This chain joins TRBV20-1 and TRBJ1-6, with D hard to call. Germline V CDR1 and CDR2: DFQATT, SNEGSKA (reference sequence). This CDR3 spans 10 amino acids. V gave up 0 bases and J gave up 9 bases, with 0 bases separating them. In DNA, the CDR3 is TGCAGTGCTAGAGATTCACCCCTCCACTTT. Translation gives CSARDSPLHF.

This rearrangement joins TRBV6-6 to TRBJ2-7, with D perhaps TRBD1 (5 bases). The DNA end lines up better with TRBJ2-5; the J call may be wrong. The CDR3 is 13 residues long. In germline, CDR1 is MNHNY, CDR2 SVGAGI (reference sequence). The CDR3 loop reads CASSGVQRGTQYF. CDR3 DNA: TGTGCCAGCAGTGGAGTTCAAAGGGGGACCCAGTACTTC.

CDR3 DNA sequence: TGTGCCACCAGTGACCCGACAGGGGAAGCCAAAAACATTCAGTACTTC. The encoded protein is CATSDPTGEAKNIQYF. This rearrangement joins TRBV24-1 to TRBJ2-4; 8 positions agree with TRBD1. The length of the CDR3 is 16 residues. The junction had 4 bases not matched to a gene; V was cut back by 4 bases and J by 0 bases. Germline CDR1 KGHDR, CDR2 SFDVKD.

The chain has TRBV20-1 and TRBJ1-2, with 10 bases matching TRBD1. The J segment lost 7 bases and the V segment lost 1 base, leaving 3 bases of the junction unmatched. The CDR3 sequence is 13 residues long. Germline CDR1 is DFQATT and CDR2 is SNEGSKA (reference sequence). CDR3 sequence (DNA): TGCAGTGCTAGAGGACAGGGGGCGCGTGGCTACACCTTC. Protein: CSARGQGARGYTF.

The J gene is TRBJ1-2, the V gene TRBV12-3 or TRBV12-4, with 10 bases matching TRBD1. J gave up 5 bases and V 4 bases, and 7 bases lay outside the gene matches. The length of the CDR3 is 15 residues. The CDR3: CASSSSGTGEYGYTF. The CDR3 coding sequence is TGTGCCAGCAGTTCTTCCGGGACAGGGGAATATGGCTACACCTTC.

The chain has TRBV12-3 or TRBV12-4 and TRBJ2-5, with TRBD1 as a possible D gene (6 bases). CDR3 length: 15 residues. Trimming shortened V by 1 base and J by 11 bases, and 20 bases separated the two germline ends. The CDR3 loop reads CASSLGPTGNNEQYF. The CDR3 nucleotides read TGTGCCAGCAGTTTAGGCCCCACAGGGAACAATGAGCAGTACTTC.

This clonotype appeared once. The chain couples TRBV6-6 to TRBJ2-7; 7 bases align to TRBD1. This CDR3 comprises 15 residues. Unmatched junction bases numbered 9, after V lost 7 bases and J lost 0 bases. Germline V lookup: CDR1 MNHNY, CDR2 SVGAGI (reference sequence). CDR3 region: CASIKGAGNSYEQYF. The CDR3 DNA is TGTGCCAGCATCAAGGGGGCAGGTAACTCCTACGAGCAGTACTTC.

The J gene is TRBJ2-2, the V gene TRBV12-3 or TRBV12-4; D is ambiguous. The ends were cut back, 6 bases at V and 4 bases at J, with 12 bases in the middle. CDR3 length equals 14 residues. The CDR3 here is CASSPQIFTGELFF. As DNA, the CDR3 is TGTGCCAGCAGCCCACAGATTTTCACCGGGGAGCTGTTTTTT.

The chain's CDR3 is CSARWPISSYEQYF. CDR3 coding DNA: TGCAGTGCTAGATGGCCAATTTCATCCTACGAGCAGTACTTC. The chain employs TRBV20-1 and TRBJ2-7; D remains unclear. The V end lost 2 bases, the J end lost 1 base, and 12 bases lay between the germline ends. This CDR3 spans 14 amino acids. Looked up from germline, CDR1 is DFQATT and CDR2 is SNEGSKA (reference sequence).

The chain employs TRBV7-2 and TRBJ2-5, with TRBD1 matching over 8 bases. The assigned J gene may be wrong: the sequence end matches TRBJ2-7 better. This CDR3 spans 17 amino acids. Germline V gene data show CDR1 as SGHTA and CDR2 as FQGNSA. The CDR3 region is CASSQTGELAPYYEQYF. CDR3 bases: TGTGCCAGCAGCCAGACAGGGGAATTAGCGCCGTATTACGAGCAGTACTTC.

The chain uses TRBV6-2 or TRBV6-3 and TRBJ1-5, with D uncertain. Germline V CDR1 and CDR2: MNHEY, SVGEGT. This CDR3 comprises 14 residues. Deletions cut 6 bases from V and 6 bases from J, with 15 bases between. CDR3 in amino acids: CASRRYSYPQPQHF. CDR3 coding DNA: TGTGCCAGCAGAAGGTACTCCTACCCTCAGCCCCAGCATTTT.

This clonotype came up a few times. The V and J genes are TRBV28 and TRBJ2-1, with 7 bases fitting TRBD1. CDR3 length: 11 amino acids. Germline CDR1 reads MDHEN; CDR2 reads SYDVKM. With 5 bases clipped from V and 10 bases from J, the junction kept 2 bases outside the gene matches. CDR3 protein: CASSPTGEQFF. CDR3 nucleotides: TGTGCCAGCAGTCCGACAGGGGAGCAGTTCTTC.

V usage is TRBV7-9 and J usage is TRBJ2-5; 7 bases map to TRBD1. The V gene end was trimmed by 5 bases and the J gene end by 8 bases; junction bases not matched to a gene: 14. Per germline, CDR1 SEHNR and CDR2 FQNEAQ (reference sequence). The length of the CDR3 is 15 residues. The CDR3 loop reads CASSRDSGSVGTQYF. CDR3 in DNA: TGTGCCAGCAGCAGGGACAGCGGTTCGGTTGGAACCCAGTACTTC.

The V and J genes are TRBV11-2 and TRBJ2-4, with D perhaps matching TRBD1 or TRBD2 (5 bases each). The tail of the sequence fits TRBJ2-7 better, so the J call may be wrong. Germline V gene sequence: CDR1 SGHAT, CDR2 FQNNGV. The CDR3 is made up of 14 amino acids. The chain's CDR3 is CASSSSLGDYEQYF. In nucleotides, the CDR3 is TGTGCCAGCAGCTCCTCGCTGGGGGACTACGAGCAGTACTTC.

The rearrangement uses TRBV29-1 and TRBJ2-1, with no clear D. This CDR3 has 11 amino acids. Germline V gene sequence: CDR1 SQVTM, CDR2 ANQGSEA. V was trimmed by 0 bases and J by 7 bases, leaving 4 bases between them. The DNA of the CDR3 is TGCAGCGTTGAAGAGGGGAATGAGCAGTTCTTC. Encoded protein: CSVEEGNEQFF.